The 25 T cell receptor beta chains below were found in one sample sequenced in a study of T cells in tuberculosis. The assay was immunoSEQ multiplex PCR, and TCRdb's table has in-frame clones only and misses some. The profile shows some 34,000 clones, approximately 90% of them singletons. What was sequenced was PBMCs. The receptors here all came from a donor between 10 and 29 years old with latent tuberculosis or without tuberculosis infection. Some clones in this sample may be carry-over from other donors' samples.

The chain combines TRBV5-1 with TRBJ1-4, with TRBD1 as a possible D gene (5 bases). V lost 7 bases to trimming and J lost 2 bases, with 12 bases between them. Per the germline V gene, CDR1 is SGHRS and CDR2 is YFSETQ. CDR3 length: 14 residues. DNA for the CDR3: TGCGCCAGCGGAACCGGGGGGACTAATGAAAAACTGTTTTTT. This codes for CASGTGGTNEKLFF.

The V and J genes are TRBV9 and TRBJ1-1; D may be TRBD1 (6 bases). Deletions cut 0 bases from V and 6 bases from J, with 9 bases between. Per the germline V gene, CDR1 is SGDLS and CDR2 is YYNGEE. The CDR3 runs 13 residues. The CDR3 DNA sequence: TGTGCCAGCAGCGTAGGTGCAGGGGCTGAAGCTTTCTTT. Translating gives CASSVGAGAEAFF.

This chain connects TRBV2 to TRBJ2-3; D is unresolved. The CDR3 is made up of 13 amino acids. From germline, CDR1 is SNHLY and CDR2 FYNNEI. Trimming shortened V by 7 bases and J by 6 bases, and 14 bases separated the two germline ends. CDR3 loop: CASNRQERDTQYF. CDR3 nucleotides: TGTGCCAGCAACCGGCAGGAAAGGGATACGCAGTATTTT.

The chain joins TRBV6-6 to TRBJ1-2; no clear D. This CDR3 spans 14 amino acids. Germline CDR1 and CDR2: MNHNY and SVGAGI (reference sequence). Trimming removed 0 bases from V and 2 bases from J, with 7 bases in between. The CDR3 DNA is TGTGCCAGCAGTTACTCGACCGGGAACTATGGCTACACCTTC. This sequence encodes CASSYSTGNYGYTF.

The chain uses TRBV30 and TRBJ2-7; 10 bases are shared with TRBD1. With V trimmed by 2 bases and J by 5 bases, 6 bases remained unmatched. The CDR3 is 14 amino acids. From germline, CDR1 is GTSNPN and CDR2 SVGIG (reference sequence). The CDR3: CAWSKGQGINEQYF. CDR3 nucleotide sequence: TGTGCCTGGAGTAAGGGACAGGGGATCAACGAGCAGTACTTC. Looking up the rest from reference TRBV30 and TRBJ2-7 gives the full variable domain: SQTIHQWPATLVQPVGSPLSLECTVEGTSNPNLYWYRQAAGRGLQLLFYSVGIGQISSEVPQNLSASRPQDRQFILSSKKLLLSDSGFYLCAWSKGQGINEQYFGPGTRLTVT.

The chain joins TRBV6-6 to TRBJ1-5; tentatively, D is TRBD1 (6 bases). V lost 1 base, J lost 9 bases, and 16 bases lay in between. Germline V gene lookup returns CDR1 MNHNY and CDR2 SVGAGI (reference sequence). This CDR3 contains 15 residues. CDR3 loop: CASSYLRDTSRPQHF. The CDR3 DNA reads TGTGCCAGCAGTTACTTACGGGACACCTCCCGGCCCCAGCATTTT.

The rearrangement uses TRBV5-1 and TRBJ2-7, with TRBD1 identical over 8 bases. CDR3 length equals 15 residues. The V and J ends lost 4 bases and 1 base, in that order; junction bases with no gene match: 7. Per germline, CDR1 SGHRS and CDR2 YFSETQ. This chain's CDR3 is CASSGGGQGSYEQYF. The CDR3 DNA reads as TGCGCCAGCAGCGGGGGCGGACAGGGATCCTACGAGCAGTACTTC.

The chain carries TRBV19 and TRBJ1-2, with 7 bases identical to TRBD1. This CDR3 has 16 amino acids. Germline trimming cut 4 bases from V and 0 bases from J; bases unmatched to any gene: 8. Germline V gives CDR1 LNHDA, CDR2 SQIVND (reference sequence). The CDR3 nucleotides read TGTGCCAGTAGTACCCTTGACAGGGCCTCTAACTATGGCTACACCTTC. It codes for CASSTLDRASNYGYTF.

The rearrangement links TRBV5-1 to TRBJ1-1; weak D call: TRBD1 (5 bases). Between the trimmed V and J ends, which lost 1 base and 1 base, there was a span of 11 bases. Germline V gene lookup returns CDR1 SGHRS and CDR2 YFSETQ. There are 15 residues in the CDR3. CDR3 bases: TGCGCCAGCAGCTTGCGCCAGGGAGGGAACACTGAAGCTTTCTTT. This codes for CASSLRQGGNTEAFF.

The chain couples TRBV20-1 to TRBJ2-1; D ambiguous. The CDR3 is 11 amino acids. From germline, CDR1 is DFQATT and CDR2 SNEGSKA (reference sequence). The V gene lost 1 base and the J gene lost 9 bases, with 7 bases spanning the gap. The CDR3: CSARVGGEQFF. The CDR3 DNA reads as TGCAGTGCTAGAGTTGGCGGTGAGCAGTTCTTC.

J is TRBJ2-7 and V is TRBV6-1; D possibly corresponds to TRBD1 (5 bases). With 1 base removed from V and 6 bases from J, the gap between germline ends came to 10 bases. CDR1 and CDR2 from the germline V gene are MNHNS and SASEGT. The CDR3 contains 13 residues. Here the CDR3 DNA reads TGTGCCAGCAGTGAAGGACAGAGGAGCGAGCAGTACTTC. It encodes CASSEGQRSEQYF.

The chain is built from TRBV9 and TRBJ2-2; D perhaps matches TRBD1 (5 bases). Germline V gene data show CDR1 as SGDLS and CDR2 as YYNGEE. V gave up 0 bases and J gave up 7 bases, with 10 bases separating them. CDR3 length: 14 amino acids. The CDR3 nucleotides are TGTGCCAGCAGCGTAGGTGGGGCGAGCGGGGAGCTGTTTTTT. Its protein product is CASSVGGASGELFF.

The V call is TRBV5-1, the J call TRBJ1-1, with 9 bases fitting TRBD1. Germline assignment: CDR1 SGHRS and CDR2 YFSETQ. V shed 3 bases, J shed 4 bases, and the junction held 13 bases outside the gene matches. The CDR3 has 17 amino acids. The CDR3 loop reads CASSWGDRAQSGTEAFF. In nucleotides, the CDR3 is TGCGCCAGCAGCTGGGGGGACAGGGCCCAGTCGGGCACTGAAGCTTTCTTT.

Here the CDR3 reads CASSQAGTAEQYF. CDR3 DNA sequence: TGTGCCAGCAGCCAAGCTGGGACAGCCGAGCAGTACTTC. The J gene is TRBJ2-7, the V gene TRBV14, with 7 bases fitting TRBD1. J was trimmed by 6 bases and V by 1 base; bases with no gene match: 3. CDR1 is SGHDN, CDR2 FVKESK, per germline. This CDR3 spans 13 amino acids.

The J gene is TRBJ1-2, the V gene TRBV11-2; 7 bases map to TRBD1. Germline V CDR1 and CDR2: SGHAT, FQNNGV. The J segment lost 1 base and the V segment lost 2 bases, leaving 4 bases of the junction unmatched. CDR3 length equals 15 residues. The CDR3 DNA is TGTGCCAGCAGCTTAACTCCAGGGGGTAACTATGGCTACACCTTC. Amino acid sequence: CASSLTPGGNYGYTF. Based on the CDR3 plus reference TRBV11-2 and TRBJ1-2, the full variable domain is EAGVAQSPRYKIIEKRQSVAFWCNPISGHATLYWYQQILGQGPKLLIQFQNNGVVDDSQLPKDRFSAERLKGVDSTLKIQPAKLEDSAVYLCASSLTPGGNYGYTFGSGTRLTVV.

The gene calls are TRBV13 and TRBJ2-3; 9 positions match TRBD1. V was clipped by 2 bases and J by 3 bases; unmatched bases: 6. This CDR3 is built from 16 residues. CDR1 is PRHDT and CDR2 is FYEKMQ in the germline V gene (reference sequence). The DNA for the CDR3 is TGTGCCAGCAGCTTAAGATCCGGACAGGGGACAGATACGCAGTATTTT. Translating gives CASSLRSGQGTDTQYF.

This chain connects TRBV4-2 to TRBJ2-3; 12 bases line up with TRBD2. CDR3 length: 16 residues. The germline gives CDR1 LGHNA, CDR2 YNFKEQ. The V and J ends lost 5 bases and 6 bases, in that order; junction bases with no gene match: 9. CDR3 sequence: CASSSTSGRGLDTQYF. The CDR3 region has the DNA TGTGCCAGCAGCTCGACTAGCGGGAGAGGATTGGATACGCAGTATTTT.

The J gene is TRBJ1-2, the V gene TRBV30; weak D call: TRBD1 (6 bases). This CDR3 is 15 amino acids long. Germline V lookup: CDR1 GTSNPN, CDR2 SVGIG (reference sequence). V was shortened by 5 bases and J by 3 bases, with 19 bases between the two germline ends. The CDR3 DNA sequence: TGTGCCTGGGTTAAGGGGGGGGTAATCGACTATGGCTACACCTTC. Protein sequence: CAWVKGGVIDYGYTF.

V is TRBV27 and J is TRBJ1-1; D may be TRBD1 (6 bases). This CDR3 is 13 amino acids long. CDR1 MNHEY and CDR2 SMNVEV come from the germline V gene (reference sequence). Trimming stripped 5 bases from V and 1 base from J, with 8 bases between. CDR3 in amino acids: CASSRGGNTEAFF. The CDR3 DNA is TGTGCCAGCAGTAGGGGGGGGAACACTGAAGCTTTCTTT.

V usage is TRBV5-4 and J usage is TRBJ2-7, with D possibly TRBD1 on 6 matching bases. Germline V gene sequence: CDR1 SGHNT, CDR2 YYREEE (reference sequence). V was trimmed by 0 bases and J by 7 bases, leaving 11 bases between them. The CDR3 has 13 residues. The CDR3 DNA follows: TGTGCCAGCAGCTTGGGACAGGTGGAAGAGCAGTACTTC. Translating gives CASSLGQVEEQYF.

The genes are TRBV5-1 and TRBJ2-5, with D possibly TRBD1 on 6 matching bases. Trimming took 5 bases from V and 4 from J, leaving 21 bases between them. This CDR3 is built from 16 residues. Germline CDR1 and CDR2: SGHRS and YFSETQ. CDR3 protein: CASRTGSADRGETQYF. DNA of the CDR3: TGCGCCAGCAGAACAGGGAGTGCGGATAGGGGAGAGACCCAGTACTTC.

The rearrangement links TRBV15 to TRBJ1-1; a weak D match, TRBD1 (6 bases). The CDR3 has 18 residues. The V gene lost 0 bases and the J gene lost 2 bases, with 19 bases spanning the gap. Germline V gene lookup returns CDR1 LNHNV and CDR2 YYDKDF (reference sequence). CDR3: CATSRDIKNGQTNTEAFF. The DNA of the CDR3 is TGTGCCACCAGCAGAGATATCAAAAACGGACAGACTAACACTGAAGCTTTCTTT.

The CDR3 sequence is CATSTQTGRDQETQYF. The CDR3 DNA is TGTGCCACCAGCACCCAAACGGGGAGAGATCAAGAGACCCAGTACTTC. This sequence joins TRBV15 and TRBJ2-5; the D gene is possibly TRBD2 (5 bases). Trimming left V 4 bases short and J 2 bases short, with 17 bases between. The CDR3 covers 16 residues. CDR1 is LNHNV and CDR2 is YYDKDF in the germline V gene (reference sequence).

The gene calls are TRBV6-5 and TRBJ1-1; D gene uncertain. This CDR3 has 13 amino acids. V lost 4 bases, J lost 2 bases, and 8 bases lay in between. Looked up from germline, CDR1 is MNHEY and CDR2 is SVGAGI. DNA of the CDR3: TGTGCCAGCAGTTGGAGGGTTAACACTGAAGCTTTCTTT. This gives the protein CASSWRVNTEAFF.

As regards this clone: One junction end does not reproduce the germline sequence, and a read error may be involved. The chain recombines TRBV6-5 with TRBJ1-1; D is ambiguous. Germline V gene data show CDR1 as MNHEY and CDR2 as SVGAGI. The CDR3 is made up of 14 amino acids. CDR3 sequence (DNA): TGTGCCAGCAGTTACTCGACGGGGAACTCTGAAGCTTTCTTT. It specifies CASSYSTGNSEAFF.